The 12 T cell receptor beta chains presented below share a single source sample, sequenced in a study of T cells after yellow fever vaccination. TCRdb re-analysed the 5' RACE reads in MiXCR, keeping a single row per CDR3 protein. The sample lists 150,000 to 200,000 distinct CDR3 sequences, 5.5% to 7.5% seen once, with about 2.8% in the top ten. Source: CD4+ T cells sorted from PBMCs, taken on the day of the first yellow fever vaccination. The receptor set was obtained from a man between 18 and 35 years old who received the YFV17D yellow fever vaccine.

Only a few counts were recorded for this clonotype. The V and J genes are TRBV3-1 and TRBJ2-3; D perhaps matches TRBD1 (6 bases). V was pared by 1 base and J by 9 bases, with 11 bases between. The V gene's germline CDR1 is LGHDT and CDR2 YNNKEL (reference sequence). The CDR3 loop spans 13 amino acids. The CDR3 nucleotides read TGTGCCAGCAGCCAAGGACAGGAAGGAACGCAGTATTTT. Its translation is CASSQGQEGTQYF.

This chain links TRBV4-3 with TRBJ1-1, with TRBD1 identical over 11 bases. The ends lost 0 bases at V and 11 bases at J; junction bases unmatched: 11. The CDR3 length is 16 residues. In germline, CDR1 is LGHNA, CDR2 YSLEER. The CDR3 DNA is TGCGCCAGCAGCCAAGATCGGGGACAGGGGGGCGCTGGGGCTTTCTTT. Its translation is CASSQDRGQGGAGAFF.

This clonotype was recorded many times. The CDR3: CSARASLATEAFF. The CDR3 bases are TGCAGTGCTAGAGCCTCTTTGGCGACTGAAGCTTTCTTT. This chain connects TRBV20-1 to TRBJ1-1, with D hard to call. The CDR3 totals 13 residues. CDR1 is DFQATT, CDR2 SNEGSKA, per germline (reference sequence). The V gene lost 1 base and the J gene lost 5 bases, with 11 bases spanning the gap.

This clonotype was recorded at least ten times. CDR3 sequence (DNA): TGTGCCATCAGTGAGTCTAGCGGGGGGGTCAACAATGAGCAGTTCTTC. Protein: CAISESSGGVNNEQFF. The chain carries TRBV10-3 and TRBJ2-1, with 11 positions matching TRBD2. V was clipped by 0 bases and J by 5 bases; unmatched bases: 3. CDR1 ENHRY and CDR2 SYGVKD come from the germline V gene. The CDR3 runs 16 residues.

The J gene is TRBJ2-5, the V gene TRBV5-6; D not resolved. CDR1 SGHDT and CDR2 YYEEEE come from the germline V gene. V was pared by 1 base and J by 4 bases, with 11 bases between. This CDR3 spans 14 amino acids. The CDR3: CASSLRGIGETQYF. The CDR3 DNA reads TGTGCCAGCAGCTTGCGTGGGATAGGAGAGACCCAGTACTTC.

This clonotype has just a few counts. The chain employs TRBV5-5 and TRBJ2-7, with 7 bases identical to TRBD2. This CDR3 has 15 residues. Germline trimming cut 4 bases from V and 1 base from J; bases unmatched to any gene: 8. The V gene's germline CDR1 is SGHKS and CDR2 YYEKEE (reference sequence). The CDR3: CASSPGTIASYEQYV. CDR3 in DNA: TGTGCCAGCAGCCCCGGGACTATCGCGTCCTACGAGCAGTACGTC.

There are many counts of this clonotype. One junction end does not reproduce the germline sequence, and a read error may be involved. The rearrangement joins TRBV5-1 to TRBJ2-5; D unresolved. This CDR3 has 11 residues. CDR1 and CDR2 (germline): SGHRS, YFSETQ. The CDR3 DNA sequence: TGTGCCAGCAGCCGACAAGAGACCCAGTACTTC. Its translation: CASSRQETQYF.

This clonotype has a count of ten or more. The chain links TRBV11-1 to TRBJ2-5, with 7 bases matching TRBD1. Trimming took 6 bases from V and 3 from J; bases not matched to a gene: 10. The CDR3 contains 15 residues. The V gene's germline CDR1 is SGHAT and CDR2 FQDESV (reference sequence). The CDR3, as DNA: TGTGCCAGCAGGAACCGGGACAGAGGGGAAGAGACCCAGTACTTC. Protein: CASRNRDRGEETQYF.

This clonotype was observed many times. This chain uses TRBV20-1 with TRBJ1-1; tentative D call: TRBD1 (6 bases). V lost 5 bases and J lost 1, with 11 bases in between. The CDR3 contains 13 residues. Germline V gene data show CDR1 as DFQATT and CDR2 as SNEGSKA (reference sequence). Here the CDR3 reads CSAPGQANTEAFF. The CDR3 region has the DNA TGCAGTGCTCCGGGACAAGCGAACACTGAAGCTTTCTTT.

This clonotype was picked up many times. J is TRBJ2-3 and V is TRBV28; possible D gene TRBD2, 6 bases. Germline V gives CDR1 MDHEN, CDR2 SYDVKM. The V gene lost 2 bases and the J gene lost 7 bases, with 13 bases spanning the gap. This CDR3 region has 14 residues. CDR3: CASSLTGGWNTQYF. The CDR3 DNA reads TGTGCCAGCAGTTTAACCGGAGGGTGGAATACGCAGTATTTT. The full variable domain, with the rest looked up from reference TRBV28 and TRBJ2-3, is DVKVTQSSRYLVKRTGEKVFLECVQDMDHENMFWYRQDPGLGLRLIYFSYDVKMKEKGDIPEGYSVSREKKERFSLILESASTNQTSMYLCASSLTGGWNTQYFGPGTRLTVL.

This chain joins TRBV7-7 and TRBJ2-3; TRBD1 is a possible D gene (6 bases). The germline V and J ends were trimmed by 1 base and 0 bases, with 11 bases remaining between them. The CDR3 consists of 16 residues. The germline V gene encodes CDR1 SSHAT and CDR2 FNYEAQ (reference sequence). This CDR3 reads CASSLGVQGSTDTQYF. CDR3 sequence (DNA): TGTGCCAGCAGCTTAGGGGTGCAGGGGAGCACAGATACGCAGTATTTT. The full variable domain, rest sourced from reference TRBV7-7 and TRBJ2-3, is GAGVSQSPRYKVTKRGQDVTLRCDPISSHATLYWYQQALGQGPEFLTYFNYEAQPDKSGLPSDRFSAERPEGSISTLTIQRTEQRDSAMYRCASSLGVQGSTDTQYFGPGTRLTVL.

This clonotype was seen more than once but under ten times. The gene calls are TRBV5-1 and TRBJ1-1; 7 bases match TRBD1. Germline V gene data show CDR1 as SGHRS and CDR2 as YFSETQ. This CDR3 is 15 amino acids long. With V trimmed by 0 bases and J by 3 bases, 5 bases remained unmatched. CDR3 in DNA: TGCGCCAGCAGCTTGGCCACACAGGGGTACACTGAAGCTTTCTTT. Residues: CASSLATQGYTEAFF.